Below are 27 T cell receptor beta chains sequenced from a single sample in a study of preoperative IRX-2 immunotherapy in early breast cancer. Noted treatment: preoperative locoregional IRX-2 cytokine immunotherapy. The repertoire was sequenced with immunoSEQ multiplex PCR; TCRdb's copy has only in-frame clones and lacks some. The sample yields roughly 99,000 clones, 70% to 90% seen once. The sequenced sample was tumor tissue, obtained after IRX-2 immunotherapy. Receptors originate from a human donor with breast cancer.

This rearrangement joins TRBV10-3 to TRBJ1-1; no firm D call. From germline, CDR1 is ENHRY and CDR2 SYGVKD. The CDR3 is made up of 14 amino acids. V was trimmed by 0 bases and J by 3 bases, leaving 8 bases between them. CDR3 amino acids: CAISESARDTEAFF. The CDR3 DNA reads TGTGCCATCAGTGAGTCGGCACGGGACACTGAAGCTTTCTTT.

This chain links TRBV6-8 with TRBJ1-5; 10 bases match TRBD1. The V and J ends lost 6 bases and 6 bases, in that order; junction bases with no gene match: 11. Germline-derived CDR1 and CDR2 are MNHGY and SAAAGT. The CDR3 extends over 16 amino acids. The CDR3 nucleotides read TGTGCCAGCAGCAATTTCCGGGACAGGGGAGTTCAGCCCCAGCATTTT. Its translation: CASSNFRDRGVQPQHF.

The V and J genes are TRBV2 and TRBJ1-6, with D unresolved. Germline-derived CDR1 and CDR2 are SNHLY and FYNNEI. V lost 5 bases and J 2 bases, leaving 19 bases between the germline ends. The CDR3 consists of 18 residues. Written as DNA, the CDR3 is TGTGCCAGCAGTCGTTTGGACCTAACTGTAGCCTATAATTCACCCCTCCACTTT. Its protein is CASSRLDLTVAYNSPLHF.

The gene calls are TRBV9 and TRBJ1-5; D is uncertain. Germline CDR1 reads SGDLS; CDR2 reads YYNGEE. V lost 5 bases to trimming and J lost 0 bases, with 9 bases between them. The CDR3 has 14 residues. As DNA, the CDR3 is TGTGCCAGCAGTGAATTTTTTAGCAATCAGCCCCAGCATTTT. Residues: CASSEFFSNQPQHF.

The chain couples TRBV5-1 to TRBJ1-4; a weak D match, TRBD1 (6 bases). The CDR3 loop spans 18 amino acids. Germline assignment: CDR1 SGHRS and CDR2 YFSETQ. The V gene lost 4 bases and the J gene lost 0 bases, with 19 bases spanning the gap. CDR3 loop: CASSKETRTEATNEKLFF. DNA of the CDR3: TGCGCCAGCAGCAAAGAAACTAGGACAGAAGCAACTAATGAAAAACTGTTTTTT.

This chain links TRBV23-1 with TRBJ1-5, with a weak D call TRBD1 (6 bases). TRBV23-1 is an ORF for which the function is uncertain. This CDR3 has 16 residues. V lost 2 bases and J lost 3, with 14 bases in between. The CDR3 reads CASSQHCPGHNQPQHF. DNA for the CDR3: TGCGCCAGCAGTCAACATTGCCCGGGACACAATCAGCCCCAGCATTTT.

The V gene is TRBV14, the J gene TRBJ2-1; 12 bases map to TRBD2. V trimming: 2 bases; J trimming: 10 bases; junction bases outside the gene matches: 6. Germline CDR1 and CDR2: SGHDN and FVKESK. CDR3 length: 15 amino acids. The CDR3 DNA reads as TGTGCCAGCAGCCAACTAGCGGGAGGGCCCCAGGAGCAGTTCTTC. It translates to CASSQLAGGPQEQFF.

The gene calls are TRBV19 and TRBJ1-5, with 10 bases lining up with TRBD1. V lost 5 bases, J lost 5 bases, and 9 bases stayed unmatched. CDR1 is LNHDA, CDR2 SQIVND, per germline (reference sequence). CDR3 length: 16 residues. CDR3 region: CASSPRTGGIHQPQHF. CDR3 nucleotides: TGTGCCAGTAGTCCTCGGACAGGGGGTATCCATCAGCCCCAGCATTTT.

The J gene is TRBJ2-3, the V gene TRBV30; D remains ambiguous. This CDR3 region has 14 residues. Germline CDR1 and CDR2: GTSNPN and SVGIG (reference sequence). With 0 bases removed from V and 1 base from J, the gap between germline ends came to 8 bases. The CDR3 here is CAWSVQRRTDTQYF. CDR3 coding DNA: TGTGCCTGGAGTGTACAGCGCCGCACAGATACGCAGTATTTT.

DNA of the CDR3: TGCGCCAGCAGTGACAGACTAGGGGAAAAACTGTTTTTT. Translation gives CASSDRLGEKLFF. The V and J genes are TRBV10-1 and TRBJ1-4, with D uncertain. V was trimmed by 3 bases and J by 8 bases, leaving 10 bases between them. The germline CDR1 and CDR2 sequences are WNHNN and SYGVQD (reference sequence). This CDR3 has 13 residues.

This chain uses TRBV19 with TRBJ1-6; a possible D gene is TRBD1 (5 bases). This CDR3 region has 13 residues. Trimming pared 4 bases from V and 10 bases from J, leaving 11 bases between. Germline V gives CDR1 LNHDA, CDR2 SQIVND (reference sequence). The CDR3 DNA sequence: TGTGCCAGTAGTAATCAGGGTGGGTCACCCCTCCACTTT. This gives the protein CASSNQGGSPLHF. The complete variable domain, with remaining parts taken from reference TRBV19 and TRBJ1-6, reads DGGITQSPKYLFRKEGQNVTLSCEQNLNHDAMYWYRQDPGQGLRLIYYSQIVNDFQKGDIAEGYSVSREKKESFPLTVTSAQKNPTAFYLCASSNQGGSPLHFGNGTRLTVT.

The J gene is TRBJ1-4, the V gene TRBV11-3, with TRBD1 matching 8 bases. This CDR3 region has 17 residues. The V segment lost 5 bases and the J segment 3 bases; nucleotides outside the gene matches: 11. Germline V gene sequence: CDR1 SGHNT, CDR2 YENEEA. The CDR3 nucleotides read TGTGCCAGCAGCCCATCCCTATTGGGACAGGCTAATGAAAAACTGTTTTTT. It specifies CASSPSLLGQANEKLFF.

This chain links TRBV10-2 with TRBJ1-4, with unresolved D. Trimming left V 3 bases short and J 7 bases short, with 12 bases between. CDR3 length: 14 amino acids. From germline, CDR1 is WSHSY and CDR2 SAAADI. This CDR3 is CASSDGVGGEKLFF. The CDR3 DNA follows: TGCGCCAGCAGTGACGGGGTAGGAGGTGAAAAACTGTTTTTT.

This clone turned up a few times. The V call is TRBV29-1, the J call TRBJ2-7; TRBD1 aligns across 7 bases. The junction had 7 bases not matched to a gene; V was cut back by 7 bases and J by 1 base. From germline, CDR1 is SQVTM and CDR2 ANQGSEA. The CDR3 consists of 13 residues. The CDR3 loop is CSGTGTESYEQYF. CDR3 sequence (DNA): TGCAGCGGAACCGGGACAGAATCCTACGAGCAGTACTTC.

The V call is TRBV5-1, the J call TRBJ2-5; no clear D. Trimming cost V 0 bases and J 2 bases, with 11 bases left between them. Germline CDR1 is SGHRS and CDR2 is YFSETQ. This CDR3 comprises 15 residues. In DNA, the CDR3 is TGCGCCAGCAGCTTGGCCAGTATGGGACAAGAGACCCAGTACTTC. This encodes CASSLASMGQETQYF.

This clone appeared a single time. The rearrangement uses TRBV6-8 and TRBJ1-6; D is perhaps TRBD1 (5 bases). Germline V gene data show CDR1 as MNHGY and CDR2 as SAAAGT. CDR3 length: 13 residues. Trimming took 8 bases from V and 7 from J, leaving 12 bases between them. The CDR3 DNA reads TGTGCCAGCTTGGGGACTGGGAATTCACCCCTCCACTTT. It encodes CASLGTGNSPLHF.

J is TRBJ1-6 and V is TRBV5-1, with D unclear. Looked up from germline, CDR1 is SGHRS and CDR2 is YFSETQ. There are 14 residues in the CDR3. The V gene lost 1 base and the J gene lost 7 bases, with 9 bases spanning the gap. For the CDR3, the DNA is TGCGCCAGCAGCTTGAATGGGTTGAATTCACCCCTCCACTTT. Its protein product is CASSLNGLNSPLHF.

The CDR3 DNA sequence: TGTGCCAGCAGTGAGACCGGATGGGAGGCTAATTCACCCCTCCACTTT. This codes for CASSETGWEANSPLHF. The V call is TRBV25-1, the J call TRBJ1-6; D call uncertain. Germline V CDR1 and CDR2: MGHDK, SYGVNS. This CDR3 comprises 16 residues. Between the trimmed V and J ends, which lost 3 bases and 6 bases, there was a span of 15 bases.

The CDR3 protein is CASSDPGQGASVEQYF. In nucleotides, the CDR3 is TGTGCCAGTAGTGATCCGGGACAGGGGGCGTCAGTCGAGCAGTACTTC. This chain joins TRBV19 and TRBJ2-7; 12 nucleotides match TRBD1. CDR1 LNHDA and CDR2 SQIVND come from the germline V gene (reference sequence). Trimming at V came to 5 bases and at J to 6 bases, leaving 11 bases not matched to a gene. The CDR3 is made up of 16 amino acids.

This clone appeared a single time. CDR3 protein: CASSQEAQGNLSPLHF. The DNA of the CDR3 is TGCGCCAGCAGCCAAGAAGCCCAGGGAAATCTTTCACCCCTCCACTTT. The chain carries TRBV1 and TRBJ1-6; the table's D call TRBD1 went unverified against the DNA. TRBV1 is reported as a pseudogene. The CDR3 is 16 residues long.

V is TRBV28 and J is TRBJ1-5; D is possibly TRBD1 (5 bases). The germline V and J ends were trimmed by 4 bases and 3 bases, with 16 bases remaining between them. The CDR3 has 16 residues. Per the germline V gene, CDR1 is MDHEN and CDR2 is SYDVKM. CDR3 sequence: CASSSPGTRVNQPQHF. For the CDR3, the DNA is TGTGCCAGCAGTTCCCCCGGGACCAGAGTCAATCAGCCCCAGCATTTT.

This rearrangement joins TRBV29-1 to TRBJ1-5; TRBD1 matches 9 bases. There are 15 residues in the CDR3. CDR1 is SQVTM, CDR2 ANQGSEA, per germline. Unmatched junction bases numbered 7, after V lost 6 bases and J lost 1 base. In nucleotides, the CDR3 is TGCAGCGTGGGGGGCGGGACAGGGAGCAATCAGCCCCAGCATTTT. It specifies CSVGGGTGSNQPQHF.

The chain uses TRBV19 and TRBJ2-3, with D possibly matching TRBD2 (6 bases). The germline V gene has CDR1 LNHDA and CDR2 SQIVND (reference sequence). V was trimmed by 3 bases and J by 4 bases, leaving 20 bases between them. The length of the CDR3 is 17 residues. CDR3 nucleotides: TGTGCCAGTAGTATCCCGGGACTCTTTGGGGTTGCAGATACGCAGTATTTT. This codes for CASSIPGLFGVADTQYF.

This sequence joins TRBV6-7 and TRBJ2-7; D call uncertain. TRBV6-7 is marked as an open reading frame, function uncertain. Trimming stripped 6 bases from V and 6 bases from J, with 9 bases between. The CDR3 totals 11 residues. CDR3 nucleotide sequence: TGTGCCAGCAGAGAAACGCCCGAGCAGTACTTC. Its translation is CASRETPEQYF.

The V gene is TRBV19, the J gene TRBJ2-3; tentatively, D is TRBD2 (5 bases). Trimming cost V 3 bases and J 0 bases, with 10 bases left between them. This CDR3 has 15 residues. The germline V gene encodes CDR1 LNHDA and CDR2 SQIVND (reference sequence). CDR3 coding DNA: TGTGCCAGTAGTATGGACTCTAAAAGCACAGATACGCAGTATTTT. Amino acids: CASSMDSKSTDTQYF. Filled out from reference TRBV19 and TRBJ2-3, the complete variable domain reads DGGITQSPKYLFRKEGQNVTLSCEQNLNHDAMYWYRQDPGQGLRLIYYSQIVNDFQKGDIAEGYSVSREKKESFPLTVTSAQKNPTAFYLCASSMDSKSTDTQYFGPGTRLTVL.

The genes are TRBV19 and TRBJ1-5, with 10 bases that match TRBD1. The V segment lost 5 bases and the J segment 4 bases; nucleotides outside the gene matches: 5. The CDR3 runs 15 residues. The V gene's germline CDR1 is LNHDA and CDR2 SQIVND (reference sequence). CDR3 sequence (DNA): TGTGCCAGTAGTCCCGGGACAGGGGAGAATCAGCCCCAGCATTTT. As protein: CASSPGTGENQPQHF.

This clone was observed a handful of times. DNA for the CDR3: TGTGCCAGCAGGGACCTTAATTGGTCCTATCAGCCCCAGCATTTT. As protein: CASRDLNWSYQPQHF. The chain recombines TRBV6-8 with TRBJ1-5; no definite D call. This CDR3 is built from 15 residues. The ends were cut back, 6 bases at V and 5 bases at J, with 17 bases in the middle. CDR1 and CDR2 from the germline V gene are MNHGY and SAAAGT.